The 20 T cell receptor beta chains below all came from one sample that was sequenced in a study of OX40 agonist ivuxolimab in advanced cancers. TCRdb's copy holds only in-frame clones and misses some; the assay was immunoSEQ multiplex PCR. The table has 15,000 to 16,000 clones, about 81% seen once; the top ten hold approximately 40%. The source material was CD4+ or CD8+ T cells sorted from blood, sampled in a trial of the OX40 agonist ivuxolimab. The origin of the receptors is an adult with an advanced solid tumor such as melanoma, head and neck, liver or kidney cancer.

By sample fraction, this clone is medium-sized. The DNA for the CDR3 is TGTGCCAGCAGCCCCGGGGGGCGACGGGAAGCTTTCTTT. Its translation: CASSPGGRREAFF. The gene calls are TRBV11-2 and TRBJ1-1; D possibly corresponds to TRBD1 (6 bases). Germline V lookup: CDR1 SGHAT, CDR2 FQNNGV. V lost 5 bases and J 8 bases, leaving 15 bases between the germline ends. The CDR3 has 13 residues.

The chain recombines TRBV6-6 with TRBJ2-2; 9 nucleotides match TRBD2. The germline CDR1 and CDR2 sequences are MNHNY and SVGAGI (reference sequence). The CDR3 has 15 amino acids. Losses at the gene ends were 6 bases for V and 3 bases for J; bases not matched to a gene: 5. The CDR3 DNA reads TGTGCCAGCAGCTTTAGCGGGGGATACACCGGGGAGCTGTTTTTT. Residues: CASSFSGGYTGELFF.

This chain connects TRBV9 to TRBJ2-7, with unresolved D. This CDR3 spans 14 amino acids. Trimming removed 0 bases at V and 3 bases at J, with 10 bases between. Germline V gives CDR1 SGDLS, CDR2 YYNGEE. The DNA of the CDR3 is TGTGCCAGCAGCGTAGTACCAGAAAACTACGAGCAGTACTTC. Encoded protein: CASSVVPENYEQYF.

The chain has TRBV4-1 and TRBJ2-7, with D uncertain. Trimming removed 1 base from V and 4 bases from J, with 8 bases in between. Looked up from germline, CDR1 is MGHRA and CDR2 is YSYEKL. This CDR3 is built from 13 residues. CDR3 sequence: CASSQGLEYEQYF. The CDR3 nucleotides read TGCGCCAGCAGCCAAGGTCTAGAATACGAGCAGTACTTC.

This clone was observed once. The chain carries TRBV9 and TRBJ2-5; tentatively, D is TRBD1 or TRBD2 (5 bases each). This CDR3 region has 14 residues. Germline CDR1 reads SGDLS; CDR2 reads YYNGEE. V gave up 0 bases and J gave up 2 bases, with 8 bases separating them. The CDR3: CASSVGGGQETQYF. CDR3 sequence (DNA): TGTGCCAGCAGCGTAGGTGGGGGACAAGAGACCCAGTACTTC.

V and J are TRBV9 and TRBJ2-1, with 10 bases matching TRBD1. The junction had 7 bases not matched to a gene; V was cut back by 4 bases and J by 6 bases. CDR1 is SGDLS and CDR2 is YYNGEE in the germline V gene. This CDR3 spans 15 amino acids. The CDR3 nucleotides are TGTGCCAGCAGCCCTGGACAGGGGGGAGGCAATGAGCAGTTCTTC. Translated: CASSPGQGGGNEQFF.

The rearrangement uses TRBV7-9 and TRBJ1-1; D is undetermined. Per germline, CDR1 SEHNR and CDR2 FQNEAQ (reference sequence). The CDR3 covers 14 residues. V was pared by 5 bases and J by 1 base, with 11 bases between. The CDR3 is CASSPERRNTEAFF. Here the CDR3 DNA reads TGTGCCAGCAGCCCCGAGCGGCGGAACACTGAAGCTTTCTTT.

CDR3 bases: TGTGCCAGCAGCTCCCTAGCGGGGACTGAAGCTTTCTTT. Translating gives CASSSLAGTEAFF. The chain couples TRBV7-8 to TRBJ1-1, with no clear D. The germline gives CDR1 SGHVS, CDR2 FQNEAQ. This CDR3 contains 13 residues. Between the trimmed V and J ends, which lost 4 bases and 5 bases, there was a span of 11 bases. Full variable domain (outside the CDR3, taken from reference TRBV7-8 and TRBJ1-1): GAGVSQSPRYKVAKRGQDVALRCDPISGHVSLFWYQQALGQGPEFLTYFQNEAQLDKSGLPSDRFFAERPEGSVSTLKIQRTQQEDSAVYLCASSSLAGTEAFFGQGTRLTVV.

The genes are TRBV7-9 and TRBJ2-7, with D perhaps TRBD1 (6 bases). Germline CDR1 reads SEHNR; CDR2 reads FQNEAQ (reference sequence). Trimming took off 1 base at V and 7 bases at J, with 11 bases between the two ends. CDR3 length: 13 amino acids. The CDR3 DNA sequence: TGTGCCAGCAGCTTAGGCAGCAGGGGAGAGCAGTACTTC. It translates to CASSLGSRGEQYF.

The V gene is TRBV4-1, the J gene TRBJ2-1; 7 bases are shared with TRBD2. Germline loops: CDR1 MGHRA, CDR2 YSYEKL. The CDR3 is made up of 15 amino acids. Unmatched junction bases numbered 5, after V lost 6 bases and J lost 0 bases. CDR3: CASRHTSVSYNEQFF. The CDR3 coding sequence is TGCGCCAGCAGACATACTAGCGTCTCCTACAATGAGCAGTTCTTC.

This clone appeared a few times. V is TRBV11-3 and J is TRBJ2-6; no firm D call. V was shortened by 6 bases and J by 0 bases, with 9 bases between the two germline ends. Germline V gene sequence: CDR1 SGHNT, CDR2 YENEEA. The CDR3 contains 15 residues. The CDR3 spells CASSLDSSGANVLTF. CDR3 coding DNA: TGTGCCAGCAGTCTAGACTCCTCTGGGGCCAACGTCCTGACTTTC.

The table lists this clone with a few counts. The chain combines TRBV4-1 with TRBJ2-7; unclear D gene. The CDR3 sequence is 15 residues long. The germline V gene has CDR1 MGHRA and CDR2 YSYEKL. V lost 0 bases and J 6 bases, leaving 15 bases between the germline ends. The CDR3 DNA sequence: TGCGCCAGCAGCCAAGAAGGTTACGAGGTGATCGAGCAGTACTTC. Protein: CASSQEGYEVIEQYF.

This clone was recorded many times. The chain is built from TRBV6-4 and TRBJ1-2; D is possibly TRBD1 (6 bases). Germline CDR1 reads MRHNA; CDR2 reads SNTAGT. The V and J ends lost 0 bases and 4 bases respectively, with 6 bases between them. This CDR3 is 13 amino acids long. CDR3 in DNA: TGTGCCAGCAGTGACTCGGACAGCTATGGCTACACCTTC. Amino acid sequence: CASSDSDSYGYTF.

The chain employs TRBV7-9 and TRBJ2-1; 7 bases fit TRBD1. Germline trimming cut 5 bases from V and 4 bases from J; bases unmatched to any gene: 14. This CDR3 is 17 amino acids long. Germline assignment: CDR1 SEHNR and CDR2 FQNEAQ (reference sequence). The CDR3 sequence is CASSNLIGTESYNEQFF. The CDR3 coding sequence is TGTGCCAGCAGCAACCTGATAGGGACAGAGAGTTACAATGAGCAGTTCTTC.

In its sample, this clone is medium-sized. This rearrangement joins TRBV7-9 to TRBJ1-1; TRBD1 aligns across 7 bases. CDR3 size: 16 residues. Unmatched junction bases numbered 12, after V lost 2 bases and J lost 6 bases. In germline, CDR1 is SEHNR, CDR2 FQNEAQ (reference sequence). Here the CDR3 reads CASSLSEGASGAEAFF. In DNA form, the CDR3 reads TGTGCCAGCAGCTTATCTGAGGGGGCATCGGGCGCTGAAGCTTTCTTT.

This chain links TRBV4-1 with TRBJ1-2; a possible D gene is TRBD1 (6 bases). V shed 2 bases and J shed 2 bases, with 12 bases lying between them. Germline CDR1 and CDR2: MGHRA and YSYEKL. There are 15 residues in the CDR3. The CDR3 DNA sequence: TGCGCCAGCAGCCAAATAACCGGACAGAACTATGGCTACACCTTC. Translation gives CASSQITGQNYGYTF.

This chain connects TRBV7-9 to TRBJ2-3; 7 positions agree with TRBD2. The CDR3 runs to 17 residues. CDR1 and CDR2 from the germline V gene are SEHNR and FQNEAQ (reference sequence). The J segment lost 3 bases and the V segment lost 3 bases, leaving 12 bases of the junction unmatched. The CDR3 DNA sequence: TGTGCCAGCAGCTTCCCGCACAATGGAGCGGGGACAGATACGCAGTATTTT. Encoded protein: CASSFPHNGAGTDTQYF.

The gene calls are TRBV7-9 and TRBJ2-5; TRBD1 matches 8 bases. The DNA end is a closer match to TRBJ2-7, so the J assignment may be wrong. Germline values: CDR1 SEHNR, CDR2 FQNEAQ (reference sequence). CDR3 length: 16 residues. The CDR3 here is CASSLLFGQGIYEQYF. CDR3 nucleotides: TGTGCCAGCAGCTTACTGTTCGGACAGGGTATCTACGAGCAGTACTTC.

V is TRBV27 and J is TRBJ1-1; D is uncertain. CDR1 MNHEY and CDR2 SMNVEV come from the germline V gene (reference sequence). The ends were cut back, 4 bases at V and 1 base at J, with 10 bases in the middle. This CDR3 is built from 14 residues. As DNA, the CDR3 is TGTGCCAGCAGTTACTCGTATGGGAACACTGAAGCTTTCTTT. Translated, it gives CASSYSYGNTEAFF.

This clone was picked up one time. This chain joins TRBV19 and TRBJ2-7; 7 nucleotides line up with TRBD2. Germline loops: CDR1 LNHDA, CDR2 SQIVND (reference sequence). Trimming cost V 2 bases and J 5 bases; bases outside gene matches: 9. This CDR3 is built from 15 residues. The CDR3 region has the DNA TGTGCCAGTAGTATACAAGGCGGGAGAGGGGACGAGCAGTACTTC. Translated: CASSIQGGRGDEQYF.